One sample yielded the 29 T cell receptor beta chains listed below, sequenced in a study of cytomegalovirus exposure and HLA in healthy donors. The PCR had 60 Vbeta and 13 Jbeta primers. Method: immunoSEQ multiplex PCR; TCRdb's copy keeps in-frame clones and lacks some. The sample shows more than 100,000 clones, 60% to 85% of them seen only once. Sequenced material: PBMCs. These receptors came from a woman aged 18-29 years in good health and CMV-seronegative.

This sequence joins TRBV13 and TRBJ1-2, with 7 bases matching TRBD1. Unmatched junction bases numbered 2, after V lost 6 bases and J lost 4 bases. CDR1 is PRHDT and CDR2 is FYEKMQ in the germline V gene (reference sequence). CDR3 length: 12 amino acids. CDR3 in amino acids: CASSRQGYGYTF. Written as DNA, the CDR3 is TGTGCCAGCAGTCGACAGGGCTATGGCTACACCTTC.

The V call is TRBV5-1, the J call TRBJ2-1, with 9 bases aligning to TRBD2. CDR1 and CDR2 from the germline V gene are SGHRS and YFSETQ. This CDR3 is built from 17 residues. Trimming at V came to 3 bases and at J to 0 bases, leaving 7 bases not matched to a gene. CDR3 DNA sequence: TGCGCCAGCAGCTCAGGGGCTAGCGGGATCTCCTACAATGAGCAGTTCTTC. Translation gives CASSSGASGISYNEQFF.

This clone was seen once. CDR3 coding DNA: TGTGCCAGCTCACCCGGCTCCGCGGGCCTTAAGCATTTT. This translates into CASSPGSAGLKHF. V usage is TRBV18 and J usage is TRBJ1-5; D gene ambiguous. With 3 bases removed from V and 14 bases from J, the gap between germline ends came to 17 bases. The CDR3 runs to 13 residues. Per germline, CDR1 KGHSH and CDR2 LQKENI. Drawing the rest from reference TRBV18 and TRBJ1-5, the complete variable domain is NAGVMQNPRHLVRRRGQEARLRCSPMKGHSHVYWYRQLPEEGLKFMVYLQKENIIDESGMPKERFSAEFPKEGPSILRIQQVVRGDSAAYFCASSPGSAGLKHFGDGTRLSIL.

The sample holds one count of this clone. The V gene is TRBV19, the J gene TRBJ2-3; a possible D gene is TRBD1 (7 bases). V lost 5 bases to trimming and J lost 4 bases, with 22 bases between them. Germline V gene lookup returns CDR1 LNHDA and CDR2 SQIVND (reference sequence). This CDR3 region has 17 residues. CDR3 region: CASSGDREALSPDTQYF. In nucleotides, the CDR3 is TGTGCCAGTAGTGGAGACAGGGAGGCCCTTTCCCCAGATACGCAGTATTTT.

This clone was observed once. V gene TRBV2 combines with J gene TRBJ2-3; TRBD2 aligns across 9 bases. The CDR3 spans 14 residues. The germline V gene encodes CDR1 SNHLY and CDR2 FYNNEI. Germline trimming cut 6 bases from V and 3 bases from J; bases unmatched to any gene: 4. The CDR3 DNA reads as TGTGCCAGCAGGGGCGGGAGGGAAACAGATACGCAGTATTTT. Protein: CASRGGRETDTQYF. The full variable domain, completed using reference TRBV2 and TRBJ2-3, is EPEVTQTPSHQVTQMGQEVILRCVPISNHLYFYWYRQILGQKVEFLVSFYNNEISEKSEIFDDQFSVERPDGSNFTLKIRSTKLEDSAMYFCASRGGRETDTQYFGPGTRLTVL.

J is TRBJ2-1 and V is TRBV19, with no clear D. The CDR3 runs to 14 residues. Per germline, CDR1 LNHDA and CDR2 SQIVND (reference sequence). V was shortened by 6 bases and J by 2 bases, with 11 bases between the two germline ends. The chain's CDR3 is CASSLGFPYNEQFF. CDR3 bases: TGTGCCAGTAGCCTCGGGTTCCCCTACAATGAGCAGTTCTTC.

V usage is TRBV21-1 and J usage is TRBJ1-5. TRBV21-1 represents a pseudogene. This CDR3 is 14 amino acids long. CDR3 sequence reads: CASSKDGGNQPQHF. CDR3 DNA: TGTGCCAGCAGCAAAGACGGGGGCAATCAGCCCCAGCATTTT.

V gene TRBV10-3 combines with J gene TRBJ2-7; D not certain. Trimming took 4 bases from V and 2 from J, leaving 12 bases between them. The CDR3 runs to 14 residues. Germline values: CDR1 ENHRY, CDR2 SYGVKD. The CDR3 DNA is TGTGCCATCAGTGGGCGACTTCCTACCTACGAGCAGTACTTC. It is translated as CAISGRLPTYEQYF.

J is TRBJ1-2 and V is TRBV5-5; 8 positions match TRBD1. The length of the CDR3 is 14 residues. Germline loops: CDR1 SGHKS, CDR2 YYEKEE (reference sequence). V gave up 5 bases and J gave up 5 bases; unmatched junction bases: 8. The CDR3 nucleotides are TGTGCCAGCAGTCCAGGGGGCCTAACTTATGGCTACACCTTC. Its translation: CASSPGGLTYGYTF. Full variable domain (remainder filled in from reference TRBV5-5 and TRBJ1-2): DAGVTQSPTHLIKTRGQQVTLRCSPISGHKSVSWYQQVLGQGPQFIFQYYEKEERGRGNFPDRFSARQFPNYSSELNVNALLLGDSALYLCASSPGGLTYGYTFGSGTRLTVV.

Points on this clone: Other DNA sequences in the sample encode the same CDR3. The chain is built from TRBV7-9 and TRBJ2-3; 7 bases fit TRBD2. This CDR3 comprises 14 residues. Per the germline V gene, CDR1 is SEHNR and CDR2 is FQNEAQ (reference sequence). J was trimmed by 2 bases and V by 5 bases; bases with no gene match: 4. The DNA of the CDR3 is TGTGCCAGCAGCCGGAGCGGGAACACAGATACGCAGTATTTT. Residues: CASSRSGNTDTQYF. Combining the CDR3 with reference TRBV7-9 and TRBJ2-3 gives the whole variable domain DTGVSQNPRHKITKRGQNVTFRCDPISEHNRLYWYRQTLGQGPEFLTYFQNEAQLEKSRLLSDRFSAERPKGSFSTLEIQRTEQGDSAMYLCASSRSGNTDTQYFGPGTRLTVL.

V and J are TRBV15 and TRBJ2-1; 8 nucleotides align to TRBD2. The CDR3 has 13 amino acids. Germline CDR1 and CDR2: LNHNV and YYDKDF (reference sequence). The V and J ends lost 5 bases and 4 bases, in that order; junction bases with no gene match: 1. This CDR3 is CATSLAGYNEQFF. In DNA, the CDR3 is TGTGCCACCAGCCTAGCGGGTTACAATGAGCAGTTCTTC.

The V call is TRBV15, the J call TRBJ2-5; TRBD2 matches 9 bases. This CDR3 is built from 14 residues. After removal of 8 bases from V and 0 bases from J, the junction contained 4 bases not matched to a gene. The V gene's germline CDR1 is LNHNV and CDR2 YYDKDF (reference sequence). The CDR3 DNA sequence: TGTGCCACCCGGGCTAGCGGGAACCAAGAGACCCAGTACTTC. Amino acid sequence: CATRASGNQETQYF.

V is TRBV5-1 and J is TRBJ1-3; TRBD1 matches at 9 bases. The CDR3 is 15 residues long. Germline lookup yields CDR1 SGHRS and CDR2 YFSETQ. Germline trimming cut 4 bases from V and 4 bases from J; bases unmatched to any gene: 6. CDR3 amino acids: CASSERTGGGNTIYF. CDR3 in DNA: TGCGCCAGCAGCGAGAGAACAGGGGGCGGAAACACCATATATTTT.

This clone was seen a single time. One end of the junction varies from germline; a read error may be responsible. The rearrangement links TRBV29-1 to TRBJ2-3; 8 nucleotides align to TRBD2. The germline gives CDR1 SQVTM, CDR2 ANQGSEA. This CDR3 spans 11 amino acids. The CDR3 DNA reads as TGCAGCGTTTGGGGGGAGCGGGAGAAGCATTTT. It codes for CSVWGEREKHF.

The V gene is TRBV19, the J gene TRBJ2-1; the D is unclear. V lost 3 bases to trimming and J lost 3 bases, with 12 bases between them. The germline V gene has CDR1 LNHDA and CDR2 SQIVND (reference sequence). The CDR3 is 15 residues long. CDR3 DNA sequence: TGTGCCAGTAGTATTGAGAGGCTAAGCTACAATGAGCAGTTCTTC. Amino acids: CASSIERLSYNEQFF.

This chain connects TRBV27 to TRBJ2-7; D perhaps matches TRBD1 (6 bases). The CDR3 has 14 amino acids. V was clipped by 3 bases and J by 3 bases, with 12 bases between them. From germline, CDR1 is MNHEY and CDR2 SMNVEV (reference sequence). CDR3 coding DNA: TGTGCCAGCAGTTTGGCAGGGGCCGGCTACGAGCAGTACTTC. It codes for CASSLAGAGYEQYF.

CDR3 protein: CASGQGRTEAFF. The CDR3 DNA reads as TGTGCCAGCGGACAGGGGCGGACTGAAGCTTTCTTT. The chain employs TRBV14 and TRBJ1-1; TRBD1 matches at 9 bases. The V gene end was trimmed by 8 bases and the J gene end by 5 bases; junction bases not matched to a gene: 3. The CDR3 consists of 12 residues. Germline V gene lookup returns CDR1 SGHDN and CDR2 FVKESK.

V usage is TRBV6-1 and J usage is TRBJ1-5; perhaps TRBD1 as D (5 bases). V was clipped by 6 bases and J by 2 bases, with 8 bases between them. This CDR3 contains 13 residues. Germline CDR1 reads MNHNS; CDR2 reads SASEGT. The DNA of the CDR3 is TGTGCCAGCAGGGCGGGGGGCAATCAGCCCCAGCATTTT. It encodes CASRAGGNQPQHF.

J is TRBJ1-3 and V is TRBV6-1, with D tentatively TRBD1 (5 bases). Germline-derived CDR1 and CDR2 are MNHNS and SASEGT. The CDR3 is 15 amino acids. Trimming took 6 bases from V and 4 from J, leaving 16 bases between them. The CDR3 region is CASRVPGLGGNTIYF. CDR3 in DNA: TGTGCCAGCAGAGTCCCGGGACTCGGGGGAAACACCATATATTTT.

The rearrangement links TRBV5-1 to TRBJ2-1, with 7 bases matching TRBD2. Germline V gene data show CDR1 as SGHRS and CDR2 as YFSETQ. The ends lost 0 bases at V and 6 bases at J; junction bases unmatched: 6. The CDR3 spans 15 residues. CDR3 coding DNA: TGCGCCAGCAGCTTGGTGTTGAGGGAGGGCAATGAGCAGTTCTTC. Residues: CASSLVLREGNEQFF.

The chain joins TRBV5-1 to TRBJ1-1; TRBD1 aligns across 9 bases. This CDR3 has 13 residues. Germline lookup yields CDR1 SGHRS and CDR2 YFSETQ. V trimming: 9 bases; J trimming: 4 bases; junction bases outside the gene matches: 7. The CDR3 is CATKGQGGTEAFF. The DNA for the CDR3 is TGCGCCACCAAGGGACAGGGCGGCACTGAAGCTTTCTTT.

There are a few counts of this clone. CDR3 region: CASSFSGQGPYNEQFF. The DNA for the CDR3 is TGCGCCAGCAGCTTTTCGGGACAGGGACCTTACAATGAGCAGTTCTTC. The J gene is TRBJ2-1, the V gene TRBV5-1; 9 bases agree with TRBD1. This CDR3 comprises 16 residues. J gave up 4 bases and V 2 bases, and 7 bases lay outside the gene matches. Germline assignment: CDR1 SGHRS and CDR2 YFSETQ.

V and J are TRBV6-5 and TRBJ1-2; 10 nucleotides match TRBD1. The CDR3 length is 14 residues. Germline V lookup: CDR1 MNHEY, CDR2 SVGAGI. The V gene end was trimmed by 6 bases and the J gene end by 4 bases; junction bases not matched to a gene: 5. The CDR3 loop reads CASSRDRGFYGYTF. The CDR3 coding sequence is TGTGCCAGCAGCCGGGACAGGGGCTTCTATGGCTACACCTTC.

J is TRBJ1-4 and V is TRBV6-5, with 7 bases fitting TRBD1. Trimming at V came to 6 bases and at J to 8 bases, leaving 6 bases not matched to a gene. The V gene's germline CDR1 is MNHEY and CDR2 SVGAGI. The length of the CDR3 is 13 residues. CDR3 bases: TGTGCCAGCAGACAGGGGCTCGACGAAAAACTGTTTTTT. Amino acids: CASRQGLDEKLFF.

This chain uses TRBV7-9 with TRBJ1-2; D remains unclear. CDR1 is SEHNR and CDR2 is FQNEAQ in the germline V gene (reference sequence). V lost 2 bases and J 3 bases, leaving 13 bases between the germline ends. This CDR3 is 15 amino acids long. CDR3 protein: CASSLLATSDYGYTF. The CDR3 coding sequence is TGTGCCAGCAGCTTATTGGCCACCAGCGACTATGGCTACACCTTC. The variable domain in full, with the rest retrieved from reference TRBV7-9 and TRBJ1-2, is DTGVSQNPRHKITKRGQNVTFRCDPISEHNRLYWYRQTLGQGPEFLTYFQNEAQLEKSRLLSDRFSAERPKGSFSTLEIQRTEQGDSAMYLCASSLLATSDYGYTFGSGTRLTVV.

V gene TRBV15 combines with J gene TRBJ2-3; 8 nucleotides align to TRBD2. Germline lookup yields CDR1 LNHNV and CDR2 YYDKDF (reference sequence). The CDR3 sequence is 14 residues long. V lost 2 bases, J lost 6 bases, and 4 bases stayed unmatched. CDR3 nucleotide sequence: TGTGCCACCAGCAGACGGGAGGGCCTGGATACGCAGTATTTT. It encodes CATSRREGLDTQYF.

The rearrangement links TRBV7-8 to TRBJ1-1, with 11 nucleotides matching TRBD1. The germline V gene encodes CDR1 SGHVS and CDR2 FQNEAQ. V shed 3 bases, J shed 5 bases, and the junction held 20 bases outside the gene matches. The CDR3 runs 20 residues. The CDR3 loop reads CASSLPGQGEGDASLTEAFF. CDR3 DNA: TGTGCCAGCAGCTTGCCGGGACAGGGGGAAGGGGATGCTTCGTTGACTGAAGCTTTCTTT.

This clone is a singleton in its sample. The J gene is TRBJ1-5, the V gene TRBV4-2; possibly TRBD1 for D (6 bases). The V and J ends lost 4 bases and 2 bases respectively, with 15 bases between them. The germline V gene encodes CDR1 LGHNA and CDR2 YNFKEQ. CDR3 length: 16 amino acids. The CDR3 protein is CASSPQGSVGNQPQHF. As DNA, the CDR3 is TGTGCCAGCAGCCCACAGGGATCTGTGGGCAATCAGCCCCAGCATTTT.

The chain employs TRBV4-1 and TRBJ2-7; 8 bases line up with TRBD2. Germline V gene data show CDR1 as MGHRA and CDR2 as YSYEKL. V shed 1 base, J shed 9 bases, and the junction held 8 bases outside the gene matches. This CDR3 spans 14 amino acids. The CDR3 sequence: CASSQGPAGAVQYF. CDR3 nucleotides: TGCGCCAGCAGCCAAGGGCCAGCGGGAGCTGTGCAGTACTTC.